The 27 T cell receptor beta chains given below trace back to one sample, sequenced in a study of cytomegalovirus exposure and HLA in healthy donors. Researchers ran the PCR with 60 Vbeta and 13 Jbeta primers. Measured with immunoSEQ multiplex PCR; TCRdb has only the in-frame clones, and not every one. Of under 140,000 clones in the sample, approximately 79% were seen once. Specimen: PBMCs. These receptors all stem from a man aged 25-40 years in good health and CMV-seropositive.

CDR3 coding DNA: TGCAGCGTTTCCCGGGTTGATGAGCAGTTCTTC. Translating it yields CSVSRVDEQFF. J is TRBJ2-1 and V is TRBV29-1; D remains unclear. Germline V lookup: CDR1 SQVTM, CDR2 ANQGSEA. V was trimmed by 5 bases and J by 8 bases, leaving 10 bases between them. The CDR3 totals 11 residues.

The chain recombines TRBV27 with TRBJ2-3; D is perhaps TRBD1 (5 bases). The CDR3 loop spans 13 amino acids. CDR1 is MNHEY and CDR2 is SMNVEV in the germline V gene (reference sequence). Deletions cut 2 bases from V and 4 bases from J, with 7 bases between. The CDR3 protein is CASSLVRADTQYF. The CDR3 bases are TGTGCCAGCAGTTTAGTCAGGGCAGATACGCAGTATTTT.

This rearrangement joins TRBV5-1 to TRBJ1-1; tentative D call: TRBD1 (5 bases). Trimming removed 0 bases from V and 4 bases from J, with 13 bases in between. This CDR3 contains 15 residues. CDR1 is SGHRS, CDR2 YFSETQ, per germline. The CDR3 nucleotides read TGCGCCAGCAGCTTGGTTGGGGGGGGGAGCACTGAAGCTTTCTTT. It yields the protein CASSLVGGGSTEAFF. Drawing the rest from reference TRBV5-1 and TRBJ1-1, the complete variable domain is KAGVTQTPRYLIKTRGQQVTLSCSPISGHRSVSWYQQTPGQGLQFLFEYFSETQRNKGNFPGRFSGRQFSNSRSEMNVSTLELGDSALYLCASSLVGGGSTEAFFGQGTRLTVV.

V and J are TRBV18 and TRBJ1-2, with 7 bases fitting TRBD1. The germline V gene has CDR1 KGHSH and CDR2 LQKENI. The CDR3 contains 16 residues. V was clipped by 3 bases and J by 2 bases; unmatched bases: 9. The CDR3 DNA is TGTGCCAGCTCACCTCCGGGACAGAACCTAAACTATGGCTACACCTTC. This sequence encodes CASSPPGQNLNYGYTF.

V is TRBV7-2 and J is TRBJ2-1; 9 nucleotides agree with TRBD2. This CDR3 spans 15 amino acids. The junction had 7 bases not matched to a gene; V was cut back by 5 bases and J by 5 bases. CDR1 SGHTA and CDR2 FQGNSA come from the germline V gene. Here the CDR3 reads CASSQFKRGDNEQFF. The CDR3 DNA follows: TGTGCCAGCAGCCAATTTAAGCGGGGGGACAATGAGCAGTTCTTC.

V and J are TRBV27 and TRBJ1-2; 7 nucleotides line up with TRBD1. Trimming at V came to 8 bases and at J to 3 bases, leaving 12 bases not matched to a gene. This CDR3 comprises 15 residues. CDR1 is MNHEY, CDR2 SMNVEV, per germline (reference sequence). The CDR3 nucleotides read TGTGCCAGCCCCCCCCTCTACAGGGGTGACTATGGCTACACCTTC. Amino acid sequence: CASPPLYRGDYGYTF.

The V gene is TRBV14, the J gene TRBJ1-1; D call uncertain. In germline, CDR1 is SGHDN, CDR2 FVKESK. The CDR3 is made up of 14 amino acids. V shed 4 bases and J shed 4 bases, with 13 bases lying between them. The CDR3 region has the DNA TGTGCCAGCAGCCTAGGTGTCGGACTCACTGAAGCTTTCTTT. Translated, it gives CASSLGVGLTEAFF. Full variable domain (outside the CDR3, taken from reference TRBV14 and TRBJ1-1): EAGVTQFPSHSVIEKGQTVTLRCDPISGHDNLYWYRRVMGKEIKFLLHFVKESKQDESGMPNNRFLAERTGGTYSTLKVQPAELEDSGVYFCASSLGVGLTEAFFGQGTRLTVV.

This clone was counted between two and nine times. V gene TRBV5-1 combines with J gene TRBJ2-7; D perhaps matches TRBD1 (6 bases). V lost 4 bases and J 4 bases, leaving 9 bases between the germline ends. This CDR3 region has 12 residues. CDR1 and CDR2 from the germline V gene are SGHRS and YFSETQ. The CDR3 here is CASSPQGYEQYF. The CDR3 DNA reads as TGCGCCAGCAGCCCACAGGGTTACGAGCAGTACTTC. Drawing the rest from reference TRBV5-1 and TRBJ2-7, the complete variable domain is KAGVTQTPRYLIKTRGQQVTLSCSPISGHRSVSWYQQTPGQGLQFLFEYFSETQRNKGNFPGRFSGRQFSNSRSEMNVSTLELGDSALYLCASSPQGYEQYFGPGTRLTVT.

This clone was counted a few times. The genes are TRBV29-1 and TRBJ2-3, with TRBD1 identical over 7 bases. Germline-derived CDR1 and CDR2 are SQVTM and ANQGSEA. With 0 bases clipped from V and 3 bases from J, the junction kept 6 bases outside the gene matches. This CDR3 region has 15 residues. The CDR3 bases are TGCAGCGTTGAAGATCATGACAGGGAAACAGATACGCAGTATTTT. It translates to CSVEDHDRETDTQYF.

This clone came up a few times. The rearrangement joins TRBV4-2 to TRBJ2-7, with 9 bases that match TRBD2. Looked up from germline, CDR1 is LGHNA and CDR2 is YNFKEQ. The CDR3 spans 19 residues. V gave up 0 bases and J gave up 2 bases; unmatched junction bases: 14. The chain's CDR3 is CASSQEDSGRTGLPYEQYF. The CDR3 nucleotides read TGTGCCAGCAGCCAAGAAGATAGCGGGAGAACTGGGCTTCCCTACGAGCAGTACTTC.

The rearrangement joins TRBV25-1 to TRBJ1-1; TRBD1 is a possible D gene (5 bases). V was cut by 7 bases and J by 4 bases, with 13 bases left in between. Per germline, CDR1 MGHDK and CDR2 SYGVNS. The CDR3 covers 13 residues. CDR3 sequence reads: CASNMGGGTEAFF. CDR3 nucleotide sequence: TGTGCCAGCAATATGGGGGGAGGCACTGAAGCTTTCTTT.

A word on this clone: The same CDR3 is also encoded by other DNA sequences in this sample. The V gene is TRBV7-2, the J gene TRBJ2-3; D may be TRBD2 (5 bases). V lost 5 bases to trimming and J lost 2 bases, with 14 bases between them. Germline CDR1 is SGHTA and CDR2 is FQGNSA. The CDR3 is made up of 15 amino acids. The CDR3 sequence is CASSPRGDSTDTQYF. DNA for the CDR3: TGTGCCAGCAGCCCCCGGGGAGACTCCACAGATACGCAGTATTTT.

CDR3 sequence: CAINQGARGEQFF. The CDR3, as DNA: TGTGCCATCAACCAGGGGGCTAGAGGTGAGCAGTTCTTC. The chain recombines TRBV10-3 with TRBJ2-1; 8 positions match TRBD1. V shed 7 bases, J shed 9 bases, and the junction held 8 bases outside the gene matches. The length of the CDR3 is 13 residues. Germline V CDR1 and CDR2: ENHRY, SYGVKD.

The chain carries TRBV10-3 and TRBJ1-5; TRBD1 agrees at 7 bases. With 2 bases clipped from V and 6 bases from J, the junction kept 10 bases outside the gene matches. The CDR3 length is 16 residues. The V gene's germline CDR1 is ENHRY and CDR2 SYGVKD. The DNA for the CDR3 is TGTGCCATCAGTGAGCCCTTGACAGGGCAGGGTCAGCCCCAGCATTTT. Translation: CAISEPLTGQGQPQHF.

This clone came up a few times. This chain connects TRBV7-2 to TRBJ1-2, with a possible D match to TRBD1 (6 bases). V gave up 5 bases and J gave up 3 bases, with 10 bases separating them. The CDR3 has 13 residues. CDR1 and CDR2 (germline): SGHTA, FQGNSA. The DNA of the CDR3 is TGTGCCAGCAGCCCTGGGGGCGACTATGGCTACACCTTC. Residues: CASSPGGDYGYTF.

The rearrangement links TRBV6-1 to TRBJ2-3, with 11 bases aligning to TRBD2. Germline trimming cut 5 bases from V and 10 bases from J; bases unmatched to any gene: 2. Germline CDR1 reads MNHNS; CDR2 reads SASEGT. This CDR3 spans 12 amino acids. DNA for the CDR3: TGTGCCAGCAGTCCACTAGCGGGGGCGCAGTATTTT. Protein: CASSPLAGAQYF.

The chain carries TRBV19 and TRBJ2-2, with 8 bases matching TRBD2. The CDR3 is made up of 14 amino acids. CDR1 LNHDA and CDR2 SQIVND come from the germline V gene (reference sequence). V shed 7 bases, J shed 3 bases, and the junction held 4 bases outside the gene matches. CDR3 region: CASMSGGDTGELFF. The CDR3 nucleotides are TGTGCCAGTATGTCGGGGGGGGACACCGGGGAGCTGTTTTTT.

The CDR3 loop reads CASSPTGARELFF. DNA of the CDR3: TGTGCCAGCAGCCCGACAGGGGCGAGGGAGCTGTTTTTT. The chain has TRBV14 and TRBJ2-2, with TRBD1 identical over 8 bases. This CDR3 comprises 13 residues. Germline CDR1 is SGHDN and CDR2 is FVKESK. The junction had 4 bases not matched to a gene; V was cut back by 4 bases and J by 9 bases.

The genes are TRBV4-2 and TRBJ1-5; 8 nucleotides line up with TRBD1. V dropped 4 bases and J dropped 3; count of bases not matched to a gene: 2. Germline V lookup: CDR1 LGHNA, CDR2 YNFKEQ. The CDR3 has 14 amino acids. This CDR3 is CASSRGQANQPQHF. The CDR3 DNA is TGTGCCAGCAGCCGGGGACAGGCCAATCAGCCCCAGCATTTT.

This chain connects TRBV4-3 to TRBJ2-1; D gene unclear. The germline gives CDR1 LGHNA, CDR2 YSLEER. V was clipped by 2 bases and J by 6 bases, with 8 bases between them. The CDR3 sequence is 13 residues long. CDR3 in DNA: TGCGCCAGCAGCCAACTACCACCCAATGAGCAGTTCTTC. It encodes CASSQLPPNEQFF.

The chain joins TRBV7-2 to TRBJ2-5, with a possible D match to TRBD2 (5 bases). V lost 1 base and J lost 5, with 14 bases in between. The CDR3 is 15 residues long. The germline CDR1 and CDR2 sequences are SGHTA and FQGNSA. The CDR3 spells CASSLVATLGETQYF. DNA for the CDR3: TGTGCCAGCAGCTTAGTAGCGACCCTCGGGGAGACCCAGTACTTC.

The CDR3 region is CASRYRTGGLDEQFF. Written as DNA, the CDR3 is TGTGCCAGCAGGTACAGGACAGGGGGTTTGGATGAGCAGTTCTTC. The chain employs TRBV2 and TRBJ2-1, with 10 positions matching TRBD1. Germline CDR1 SNHLY, CDR2 FYNNEI. V shed 6 bases, J shed 8 bases, and the junction held 10 bases outside the gene matches. There are 15 residues in the CDR3.

The chain employs TRBV27 and TRBJ2-1, with TRBD2 matching 14 bases. Looked up from germline, CDR1 is MNHEY and CDR2 is SMNVEV (reference sequence). The CDR3 loop spans 18 amino acids. Losses at the gene ends were 2 bases for V and 2 bases for J; bases not matched to a gene: 5. The chain's CDR3 is CASSLGLAGGRTYNEQFF. DNA for the CDR3: TGTGCCAGCAGTTTAGGACTAGCGGGGGGCCGAACCTACAATGAGCAGTTCTTC.

About this clone: An end of the junction does not agree with germline; a read error may underlie this. This chain connects TRBV13 to TRBJ2-3; TRBD2 might be the D (6 bases). CDR1 and CDR2 from the germline V gene are PRHDT and FYEKMQ (reference sequence). This CDR3 is built from 12 residues. The CDR3 is CAGSLGRDTQYF. The CDR3 bases are TGTGCCGGCAGCTTAGGGAGGGATACGCAGTATTTT.

The chain is built from TRBV9 and TRBJ2-2; the D gene is possibly TRBD1 (6 bases). The CDR3 runs to 14 residues. Germline V lookup: CDR1 SGDLS, CDR2 YYNGEE. V was cut by 6 bases and J by 0 bases, with 9 bases left in between. The CDR3 loop reads CASTDRTNTGELFF. The CDR3 bases are TGTGCCAGCACGGACAGAACGAACACCGGGGAGCTGTTTTTT.

The DNA for the CDR3 is TGTGCCAGCAGCAAACTCCGAACAGGGGTCCCCTACGAGCAGTACTTC. This translates into CASSKLRTGVPYEQYF. The V call is TRBV21-1, the J call TRBJ2-7; the table assigns TRBD1, which was not confirmed against the DNA. TRBV21-1 is marked as a pseudogene. CDR3 size: 16 residues.

The V and J genes are TRBV10-3 and TRBJ1-4, with D perhaps TRBD1 (5 bases). The CDR3 is made up of 15 amino acids. Germline V gene data show CDR1 as ENHRY and CDR2 as SYGVKD. The V gene lost 1 base and the J gene lost 1 base, with 7 bases spanning the gap. DNA for the CDR3: TGTGCCATCAGTGAGTTCCAGGGAACTAATGAAAAACTGTTTTTT. Translating it yields CAISEFQGTNEKLFF.